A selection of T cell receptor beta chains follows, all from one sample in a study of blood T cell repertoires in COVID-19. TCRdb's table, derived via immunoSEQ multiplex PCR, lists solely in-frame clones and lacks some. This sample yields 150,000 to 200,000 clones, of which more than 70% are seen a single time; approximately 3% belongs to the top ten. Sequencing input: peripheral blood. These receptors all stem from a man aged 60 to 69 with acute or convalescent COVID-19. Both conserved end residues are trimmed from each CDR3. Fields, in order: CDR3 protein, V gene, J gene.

cdr3_aa: ASSRLGQPNTEAF; v_call: TRBV4-3; j_call: TRBJ1-1
cdr3_aa: ASSLATSRSLRNTGELF; v_call: TRBV5-1; j_call: TRBJ2-2
cdr3_aa: ASSLAFPETTTNEKLF; v_call: TRBV5-1; j_call: TRBJ1-4
cdr3_aa: ASSPVGQLGGNTIY; v_call: TRBV27; j_call: TRBJ1-3
cdr3_aa: ASTQTGGSGYT; v_call: TRBV6-6; j_call: TRBJ1-2
cdr3_aa: ATSRDRGPNTEAF; v_call: TRBV15; j_call: TRBJ1-1
cdr3_aa: ASRGQLNQPQH; v_call: TRBV2; j_call: TRBJ1-5
cdr3_aa: ASRPTDRGSQPQH; v_call: TRBV2; j_call: TRBJ1-5
cdr3_aa: ASPGQTQLKITEAF; v_call: TRBV3-1/TRBV3-2; j_call: TRBJ1-1
cdr3_aa: ASNPWMGSNQPQH; v_call: TRBV19; j_call: TRBJ1-5
cdr3_aa: ASSLGGGETDTQY; v_call: TRBV5-1; j_call: TRBJ2-3
cdr3_aa: ASSQELGGVYNEQF; v_call: TRBV4-2; j_call: TRBJ2-1
cdr3_aa: ATSDNRKPNEKLF; v_call: TRBV24-1; j_call: TRBJ1-4
cdr3_aa: ASSLGTASTDTQY; v_call: TRBV7-2; j_call: TRBJ2-3
cdr3_aa: ASSPVGETGDGYT; v_call: TRBV18; j_call: TRBJ1-2
cdr3_aa: ASKRGQGQF; v_call: TRBV5-8; j_call: TRBJ2-1
cdr3_aa: SVDSRGRTYTEAF; v_call: TRBV29-1; j_call: TRBJ1-1
cdr3_aa: ASSQPQSGRGAFRGANVLT; v_call: TRBV19; j_call: TRBJ2-6
cdr3_aa: ASSYRPSSNQPQH; v_call: TRBV2; j_call: TRBJ1-5
cdr3_aa: ASNPDRAPGELF; v_call: TRBV5-6; j_call: TRBJ2-2
cdr3_aa: ASSLVGLAGGGSANEKLF; v_call: TRBV5-5; j_call: TRBJ1-4
cdr3_aa: ASSYSNRMNTEAF; v_call: TRBV6-5; j_call: TRBJ1-1
cdr3_aa: ASSLYGGGGGTYNEQF; v_call: TRBV27; j_call: TRBJ2-1
cdr3_aa: ASSRGQIDNEKLF; v_call: TRBV5-1; j_call: TRBJ1-4
cdr3_aa: ASSGDRDNGEAF; v_call: TRBV10-1; j_call: TRBJ1-1
cdr3_aa: ASSMTSNQPQH; v_call: TRBV19; j_call: TRBJ1-5
cdr3_aa: ASSRLAGGTTDTQY; v_call: TRBV10-1; j_call: TRBJ2-3
cdr3_aa: ASTPGQGNNEQF; v_call: TRBV6-6; j_call: TRBJ2-1
cdr3_aa: ASTPGPLASGNTIY; v_call: TRBV5-4; j_call: TRBJ1-3
cdr3_aa: ASSLRSGVSSPLH; v_call: TRBV5-1; j_call: TRBJ1-6
cdr3_aa: ASSPPDRRETQY; v_call: TRBV18; j_call: TRBJ2-5
cdr3_aa: ASSQDEGDGDTQY; v_call: TRBV4-1; j_call: TRBJ2-3
cdr3_aa: ATSRGGASDYEQY; v_call: TRBV10-2; j_call: TRBJ2-7
cdr3_aa: ASSPPWRAGGLGYT; v_call: TRBV18; j_call: TRBJ1-2
cdr3_aa: ASSYTGSTGELF; v_call: TRBV6-5; j_call: TRBJ2-2
cdr3_aa: ASSVTGEAF; v_call: TRBV7-9; j_call: TRBJ1-1
cdr3_aa: ASSPRTGKTNEKLF; v_call: TRBV18; j_call: TRBJ1-4
cdr3_aa: ASSSGGEGYT; v_call: TRBV27; j_call: TRBJ1-2
cdr3_aa: ASSKSVGRISSYNSPLH; v_call: TRBV21-1; j_call: TRBJ1-6
cdr3_aa: AWSVTGLPDTQY; v_call: TRBV30; j_call: TRBJ2-3
cdr3_aa: ASSSTGTWSEKLF; v_call: TRBV6-5; j_call: TRBJ1-4
cdr3_aa: ASRPQGAGNQPQH; v_call: TRBV6-5; j_call: TRBJ1-5
cdr3_aa: ASSLDIRVNTEAF; v_call: TRBV5-1; j_call: TRBJ1-1
cdr3_aa: ASSLNSGSSYEQY; v_call: TRBV11-2; j_call: TRBJ2-7
cdr3_aa: ASSPGQGTDTQY; v_call: TRBV2; j_call: TRBJ2-3
cdr3_aa: ASTVRGHSDTQY; v_call: TRBV6-5; j_call: TRBJ2-3
cdr3_aa: ATSDLTGATDTQY; v_call: TRBV24-1; j_call: TRBJ2-3
cdr3_aa: ASSFPSGVSYEQY; v_call: TRBV2; j_call: TRBJ2-7
cdr3_aa: ASSLGRGQGDGYGYT; v_call: TRBV7-9; j_call: TRBJ1-2
cdr3_aa: ASSQPRQGKDGYT; v_call: TRBV28; j_call: TRBJ1-2
cdr3_aa: ASSEAIGTGNNQPQH; v_call: TRBV2; j_call: TRBJ1-5